A selection of T cell receptor beta chains follows, all from one sample in a study of chemoradiotherapy in HPV16-positive cancers. The method was immunoSEQ multiplex PCR; TCRdb's version includes in-frame clones alone and lacks a portion of them. Among about 8,000 clones listed, around 62% were seen once. Sample collection was performed from a patient who underwent chemoradiotherapy. The receptors shown here come from a human donor with HPV-associated anogenital cancer. Both conserved end residues are part of each CDR3. A D gene is named only where the DNA matches it firmly. Rows give clone size only sometimes, using once, few, many, or a class for an expanded clone.

CDR3 DNA	CDR3 protein	V gene	J gene	D gene	clone size
TGCGCCAGCAGCCAGGGACCCAACTTGTCCCCCAATGAGCAGTTCTTC	CASSQGPNLSPNEQFF	TRBV4-1	TRBJ2-1	-	-
TGCGCCAGCAGCCAAGACAATACATTAGCCAAAAACATTCAGTACTTC	CASSQDNTLAKNIQYF	TRBV4-3	TRBJ2-4	-	-
TGCGCCAGCAGCTTGGACGAGCAGTACTTC	CASSLDEQYF	TRBV5-1	TRBJ2-7	-	few
TGTGCCAGCAGCTCCCGGGCCCGGGAGGGCTACACCTTT	CASSSRAREGYTF	TRBV11-2	TRBJ1-2	-	once
TGTGCCAGCGGGACAATTCCGGCCTATGGCTACACCTTC	CASGTIPAYGYTF	TRBV6-7	TRBJ1-2	-	-
TGTGCCAGTAGTATGGGACTAGCGGGACTCTCCTACAATGAGCAGTTCTTC	CASSMGLAGLSYNEQFF	TRBV19	TRBJ2-1	TRBD2	-
TGTGCCAGCAGCTTATGGGACAGGGGGCGCGTGGCCAAAAACATTCAGTACTTC	CASSLWDRGRVAKNIQYF	TRBV7-9	TRBJ2-4	TRBD1	few
TGTGCCAGCAGCCTCGGTACGTACTTCTCCTACAATGAGCAGTTCTTC	CASSLGTYFSYNEQFF	TRBV5-6	TRBJ2-1	-	-
TGTGCCAGCAGTCCCGTGACAGGACAAGAGACCCAGTACTTC	CASSPVTGQETQYF	TRBV28	TRBJ2-5	-	-
TGCGCCAGCAGCTCCGTCCAGCGACAGGGAAAACTAGCGGGAGGAGACGCGAACACCGGGGAGCTGTTTTTT	CASSSVQRQGKLAGGDANTGELFF	TRBV5-1	TRBJ2-2	TRBD2	-
TGTGCCAGCAGCGCACTAGGGATGGGGGGATCCGAGCAGTACTTC	CASSALGMGGSEQYF	TRBV11-3	TRBJ2-7	-	-
TGTGCCAGCAGTGACGATGCGGAGCGAACGTACTTC	CASSDDAERTYF	TRBV7-9	TRBJ2-5	-	-
TGTGCCAGCAGCGTAGAAGGAGGTGAGACCCAGTACTTC	CASSVEGGETQYF	TRBV9	TRBJ2-5	-	-
TGTGCCAGCAGCATCAGAACACTTGTTACTGAAGCTTTCTTT	CASSIRTLVTEAFF	TRBV5-4	TRBJ1-1	-	few
TGTGCCAGCAGCTGGAGCGGGAGGGAGGGCCGGTCCCAGTACTTC	CASSWSGREGRSQYF	TRBV6-5	TRBJ2-5	TRBD2	-
TGTGCCAGCAGCGGGGGTAACAGGGCCATGAACACTGAAGCTTTCTTT	CASSGGNRAMNTEAFF	TRBV9	TRBJ1-1	-	-
TGTGCCAGCAGCCATATCCAAGGCACCGGGGAGCTGTTTTTT	CASSHIQGTGELFF	TRBV11-2	TRBJ2-2	-	few
TGTGCCAGCAGCTTAGGGGGAGGACGGTACACTGAAGCTTTCTTT	CASSLGGGRYTEAFF	TRBV11-2	TRBJ1-1	-	once
TGTGCCAGCAGCTTAGCCGTTGGGCGCACAGATACGCAGTATTTT	CASSLAVGRTDTQYF	TRBV7-9	TRBJ2-3	-	-
TGTGCCAGCAGCCAACGACAGGGGGGAGGCGCTGAAGCTTTCTTT	CASSQRQGGGAEAFF	TRBV11-3	TRBJ1-1	TRBD1	-
TGTGCCAGCTCATCAATCGGACTAGCGGGAGGGGCCCGCACAGATACGCAGTATTTT	CASSSIGLAGGARTDTQYF	TRBV18	TRBJ2-3	TRBD2	once
TGTGCCAGCGGCAGACAGGGAGGAGAGACCCAGTACTTC	CASGRQGGETQYF	TRBV18	TRBJ2-5	-	-
TGTGCCAGCAGCGTAGGGGGGACGGGGAACTCACCCCTCCACTTT	CASSVGGTGNSPLHF	TRBV9	TRBJ1-6	-	-
TGTGCCAGCCGAAAACCTTATTTACAGGGTCCGAACACTGAAGCTTTCTTT	CASRKPYLQGPNTEAFF	TRBV28	TRBJ1-1	-	-
TGTGCCAGCAAGCGGGGGGTGAGAGATACGCAGTATTTT	CASKRGVRDTQYF	TRBV25-1	TRBJ2-3	TRBD2	-
TGTGCCAGCAGCCCCAGGCGAAGCGGGGCCGGGGAGCTGTTTTTT	CASSPRRSGAGELFF	TRBV11-3	TRBJ2-2	TRBD2	-
TGTGCCAGCAGTTTCCTCGCGGGGGACAGAAATAACTATGGCTACACCTTC	CASSFLAGDRNNYGYTF	TRBV27	TRBJ1-2	TRBD1	once
TGTGCCAGCAGGCACAGGGAAATTGGTCAGCCCCAGCATTTT	CASRHREIGQPQHF	TRBV6-6	TRBJ1-5	-	-
TGCAGCGTTCACCGTACAGGAGCCTCCTACGAGCAGTACTTC	CSVHRTGASYEQYF	TRBV29-1	TRBJ2-7	-	-
TGTGCCAGCAGCTTGAATAACAGGGGAGGGAACTATGGCTACACCTTC	CASSLNNRGGNYGYTF	TRBV7-8	TRBJ1-2	TRBD1	-
TGTGCCAGCAGCGTAGGAAGAGGGCGGGGGGGCTTGGATGAGCAGTTCTTC	CASSVGRGRGGLDEQFF	TRBV9	TRBJ2-1	TRBD2	-
TGTGCCAGCAGTCGCCGGGACGGACAATGGAACACTGAAGCTTTCTTT	CASSRRDGQWNTEAFF	TRBV6-6	TRBJ1-1	-	-
TGTGCCACGACTAGCGGGGGCCTCCCTAGCTCCTACAATGAGCAGTTCTTC	CATTSGGLPSSYNEQFF	TRBV28	TRBJ2-1	TRBD2	-
TGTGCCAGCAGCTGGAGAGACGGAGCTGGTCGCCCTGGAAACACCATATATTTT	CASSWRDGAGRPGNTIYF	TRBV7-2	TRBJ1-3	-	-
TGTGCCAGCAGCTCCAGCTTCGGGTGGGGGCAGGGTGAAGCTTTCTTT	CASSSSFGWGQGEAFF	TRBV7-2	TRBJ1-1	-	-
TGTGCCAGCCCGAGTCGACGGTCTGGAAACACCATATATTTT	CASPSRRSGNTIYF	TRBV2	TRBJ1-3	-	-
TGTGCCAGCAGTTGGGGGGGGGTTTCGAATCGAAATGAGCAGTTCTTC	CASSWGGVSNRNEQFF	TRBV6-5	TRBJ2-1	TRBD2	-
TGTGCCAGCAGCCCTGGTGGGTGGCAGCCCCAGCATTTT	CASSPGGWQPQHF	TRBV7-9	TRBJ1-5	-	-
TGTGCCAGCAGCGCGGGACTCTACACAGATACGCAGTATTTT	CASSAGLYTDTQYF	TRBV5-4	TRBJ2-3	-	-
TGTGCCTGGAGTGTACTATCGACCGGGAACACTGAAGCTTTCTTT	CAWSVLSTGNTEAFF	TRBV30	TRBJ1-1	-	-
TGTGCCAGCCCTCGTCGCGGGGCGGAGACCCAGTACTTC	CASPRRGAETQYF	TRBV5-8	TRBJ2-5	-	-
TGTGCCAGCAGCGATCCGGGACGGCCATACACTGAAGCTTTCTTT	CASSDPGRPYTEAFF	TRBV7-2	TRBJ1-1	-	few
TGTGCCAGCAGCGAGGGGGGCGGAGGTCAGCCCCAGCATTTT	CASSEGGGGQPQHF	TRBV9	TRBJ1-5	-	-
TGCGCCAGCAGCGCGGACCACGGAGCAGATACGCAGTATTTT	CASSADHGADTQYF	TRBV5-1	TRBJ2-3	-	-
TGTGCCAGCAGTTACTCGGAAGGAGCGGGATCCTACGAGCAGTACTTC	CASSYSEGAGSYEQYF	TRBV6-5	TRBJ2-7	TRBD2	-
TGTGCCAGCAGTTTAGAGGGACAGGGGGTAAGGGGCTACACCTTC	CASSLEGQGVRGYTF	TRBV28	TRBJ1-2	TRBD1	few
TGTGCCAGCAGCCCGGGACGCCTCGAAGCTTTCTTT	CASSPGRLEAFF	TRBV7-2	TRBJ1-1	-	-
TGTGCCAGCAGCCTAAGGGACTCGGGTAGGGATACGCAGTATTTT	CASSLRDSGRDTQYF	TRBV11-2	TRBJ2-3	-	-
TGTGCCACCAGCTGGGATGAAATGCAGCCCCAGCATTTT	CATSWDEMQPQHF	TRBV15	TRBJ1-5	-	few
TGTGCCAGCAGTTTTAGCGTTGAAGCTTTCTTT	CASSFSVEAFF	TRBV2	TRBJ1-1	-	-
TGTGCCAGCAGTTTAATAGGAACGGTGCCTGAAAAACTGTTTTTT	CASSLIGTVPEKLFF	TRBV6-6	TRBJ1-4	-	-